The count of the clone carrying this T cell receptor beta chain is one. Its antigen is undetermined. TCRdb reprocessed the reads with MiXCR, giving one entry per CDR3 protein. This table holds some 68,000 distinct CDR3 sequences, under 25% found once. Germline assignment: CDR1 LGHNA and CDR2 YSLEER. The CDR3 consists of 18 residues. J gave up 5 bases and V 4 bases, and 19 bases lay outside the gene matches. The sample is drawn from a study of T cell repertoires in cytomegalovirus infection. Turning to the study itself: Public TCR beta signatures provided an indication of both CMV infection and a matching HLA type.

This receptor was taken from a human donor in good health (CMV status not recorded). Some clones in this sample may be carry-over from other donors' samples. This chain links TRBV4-3 with TRBJ1-1; 7 nucleotides align to TRBD1. Sequences were obtained from PBMCs, sequenced either directly or after in vitro stimulation (not recorded which). The CDR3 loop reads CASSPNRLRDSSVTEAFF. In DNA, the CDR3 is TGCGCCAGCAGCCCCAACCGCCTCCGGGACAGTTCAGTTACTGAAGCTTTCTTT.